These T cell receptor beta chains were read from a single sample in a study of cytomegalovirus exposure and HLA in healthy donors. The assay was immunoSEQ multiplex PCR, and TCRdb's table has in-frame clones only and misses some. The sample records more than 250,000 clones, roughly 90% being singletons. The specimen sequenced was PBMCs. The receptor set was obtained from a woman between 18 and 30 years old in good health and CMV-seronegative. CDR3s include the opening cysteine and the closing phenylalanine or tryptophan. Some rows mark clone size as missing; the rest say once, few, many or name a class of expanded clone.

v_gene	abundance	j_gene	CDR3aa
TRBV11-3	.	TRBJ2-7	CASSLVDSPTYEQYF
TRBV2	few	TRBJ2-7	CASSLGLAGLNEQYF
TRBV6-5	.	TRBJ1-4	CASSSGQGDEKLFF
TRBV19	.	TRBJ1-5	CASSTPGTGLLNQPQHF
TRBV15	.	TRBJ2-6	CATSSQQGTGANVLTF
TRBV19	.	TRBJ1-1	CASSSSGMNTEAFF
TRBV29-1	.	TRBJ1-1	CSVAGILNTEAFF
TRBV4-1	.	TRBJ2-2	CASSQVLRGVPGELFF
TRBV30	.	TRBJ1-2	CAWTTHRGQGYTF
TRBV19	.	TRBJ1-2	CASSDRGLDGYTF
TRBV7-2	.	TRBJ2-1	CASSLGSGSYNEQFF
TRBV6-5	.	TRBJ2-7	CASTLLAGLHEQYF
TRBV10-3	once	TRBJ1-1	CAVGQGNTEAFF
TRBV6-5	few	TRBJ1-3	CASSYRQGNTIYF
TRBV18	.	TRBJ2-5	CASSPPTGQGIQETQYF
TRBV2	.	TRBJ1-5	CASRSKAGALSNQPQHF
TRBV5-6	.	TRBJ2-1	CASSPRTSGLTYNEQFF
TRBV19	.	TRBJ1-2	CASSPGSYGYTF
TRBV5-5	.	TRBJ1-2	CASSPGQALYGYTF
TRBV29-1	.	TRBJ2-3	CSVAWGQGADTQYF
TRBV5-1	.	TRBJ2-5	CASSQGLASYQETQYF
TRBV13	once	TRBJ2-5	CASSSPDTMETQYF
TRBV6-5	.	TRBJ1-1	CASSATGTGAAEAFF
TRBV12-5	.	TRBJ2-7	CASGLVQGPTNEQYF
TRBV6-5	.	TRBJ1-1	CASRDGSSTEAFF
TRBV7-4	.	TRBJ2-3	CASSFGGGDTDTQYF
TRBV5-5	.	TRBJ2-1	CASSLGFGGEQFF
TRBV10-3	once	TRBJ1-2	CAISAADTYYGYTF
TRBV5-1	.	TRBJ1-1	CASSADQGSMNTEAFF
TRBV5-6	.	TRBJ2-7	CASSLGQGVPYEQYF
TRBV7-6	.	TRBJ1-1	CASGGSNTEAFF
TRBV30	.	TRBJ1-4	CACTKYQGSNEKLFF
TRBV19	.	TRBJ1-6	CASTQDDRRYNSPLHF
TRBV10-2	.	TRBJ2-3	CASTAADTQYF
TRBV27	.	TRBJ2-1	CASRIYSGGTLFF
TRBV15	.	TRBJ1-1	CATSRDPSAGTEAFF
TRBV5-6	.	TRBJ1-1	CASSFGPGSAEAFF
TRBV9	once	TRBJ1-2	CASSETGAYYGYTF
TRBV10-3	.	TRBJ2-1	CAISLGLVDSYNEQFF
TRBV5-1	few	TRBJ2-5	CASSGTSKETQYF
TRBV2	.	TRBJ1-4	CASSVMDRDSEKLFF
TRBV13	.	TRBJ2-7	CASSFPGSSSYEQYF
TRBV19	once	TRBJ2-5	CASTAPAGSQYF
TRBV6-1	.	TRBJ1-3	CASIFGGPGNTIYF
TRBV6-5	.	TRBJ1-4	CASSFGQGFNEKLFF
TRBV7-9	.	TRBJ1-2	CASSSFETGTGIGYTF
TRBV30	.	TRBJ1-1	CAWRTGQVKAFF
TRBV25-1	.	TRBJ1-6	CASSESAGPGSPLHF